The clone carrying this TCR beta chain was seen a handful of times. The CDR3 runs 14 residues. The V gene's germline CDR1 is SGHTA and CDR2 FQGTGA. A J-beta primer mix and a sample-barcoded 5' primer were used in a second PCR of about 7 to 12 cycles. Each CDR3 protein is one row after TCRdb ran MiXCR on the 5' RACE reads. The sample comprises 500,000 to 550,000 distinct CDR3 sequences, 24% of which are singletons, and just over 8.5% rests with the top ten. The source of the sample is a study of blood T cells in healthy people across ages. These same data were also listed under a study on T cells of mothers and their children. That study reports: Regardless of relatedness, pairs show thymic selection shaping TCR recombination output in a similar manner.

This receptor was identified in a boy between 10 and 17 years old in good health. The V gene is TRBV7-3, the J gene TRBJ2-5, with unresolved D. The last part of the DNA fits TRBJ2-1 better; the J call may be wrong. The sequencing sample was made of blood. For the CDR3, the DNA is TGTGCCAGCAGCCCTATTCCTACTTACAATGAGCAGTTCTTC. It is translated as CASSPIPTYNEQFF.